The subject of this entry is one T cell receptor (beta chain). Its antigen is unknown. The data were obtained in a study of long-term antiretroviral therapy in people with HIV. On the study more broadly: The earliest samples came about a decade before the 2015 immediate-ART recommendation. Study-wide results and limits: Samples were collected from the mid-2000s to the late 2010s under possibly less effective ART regimens. Absence of data on ART adherence, viral resistance or therapy changes was noted. Dominance of pre-ART expanded clones persisted, fluctuating and often declining after ART.

CDR1 and CDR2 from the germline V gene are SNHLY and FYNNEI. The CDR3 is 11 residues long. V was cut by 6 bases and J by 7 bases, with 9 bases left in between. This was the immunoSEQ v3.0 assay at survey level. The repertoire was sequenced with immunoSEQ multiplex PCR; TCRdb's copy has only in-frame clones and lacks some. Counted here are tens of thousands of clones, 75% to 85% occurring once; the ten biggest clones make up roughly 14%. The chain is built from TRBV2 and TRBJ2-5; D gene unclear. This TCR came from a man in his late teens or twenties with HIV. Sequencing was performed on unsorted PBMCs, taken 0.3 years after starting antiretroviral therapy. The CDR3 nucleotides are TGTGCCAGCAGGGGGTCCGGGACCCAGTACTTC. It is translated as CASRGSGTQYF.